Listed here are 30 T cell receptor beta chains from one sample, sequenced in a study of blood T cell repertoires in COVID-19. TCRdb's table, derived via immunoSEQ multiplex PCR, lists solely in-frame clones and lacks some. This table has around 62,000 clones, approximately 94% appearing once. Sequencing was performed on peripheral blood. The receptors here all came from a man aged 65 to 79 with active COVID-19.

The gene calls are TRBV7-9 and TRBJ2-7; D perhaps matches TRBD1 (5 bases). The V end lost 4 bases, the J end lost 2 bases, and 12 bases lay between the germline ends. Germline assignment: CDR1 SEHNR and CDR2 FQNEAQ (reference sequence). The CDR3 length is 14 residues. The CDR3 reads CASSSYDRPYEQYF. CDR3 sequence (DNA): TGTGCCAGCAGCTCTTACGACAGACCCTACGAGCAGTACTTC. Looking up the rest from reference TRBV7-9 and TRBJ2-7 gives the full variable domain: DTGVSQNPRHKITKRGQNVTFRCDPISEHNRLYWYRQTLGQGPEFLTYFQNEAQLEKSRLLSDRFSAERPKGSFSTLEIQRTEQGDSAMYLCASSSYDRPYEQYFGPGTRLTVT.

The chain couples TRBV3-1 (or the pseudogene TRBV3-2) to TRBJ2-3, with 9 bases aligning to TRBD2. Unmatched junction bases numbered 4, after V lost 6 bases and J lost 0 bases. Germline V gene lookup returns CDR1 LGHDT and CDR2 YNNKEL (reference sequence). The CDR3 covers 15 residues. The CDR3 DNA sequence: TGTGCCAGCAGGGCTAGCGGGGTAAGCACAGATACGCAGTATTTT. The encoded protein is CASRASGVSTDTQYF.

The chain links TRBV6-6 to TRBJ2-5, with TRBD2 matching 10 bases. Germline CDR1 is MNHNY and CDR2 is SVGAGI (reference sequence). The CDR3 runs 15 residues. Trimming cost V 3 bases and J 2 bases; bases outside gene matches: 3. In DNA form, the CDR3 reads TGTGCCAGCAGTTATGTGGGACTAGCGCAAGAGACCCAGTACTTC. It encodes CASSYVGLAQETQYF.

The gene calls are TRBV19 and TRBJ2-7, with 7 bases identical to TRBD1. The CDR3 loop spans 13 amino acids. The germline gives CDR1 LNHDA, CDR2 SQIVND (reference sequence). The trim removed 5 bases at V and 6 bases at J, leaving 7 bases unmatched. The CDR3, as DNA: TGTGCCAGTAGTCCCAAAACAGGGGTCGAGCAGTACGTC. This codes for CASSPKTGVEQYV.

The gene calls are TRBV7-2 and TRBJ2-1; 11 bases align to TRBD2. In germline, CDR1 is SGHTA, CDR2 FQGNSA. J gave up 5 bases and V 3 bases, and 3 bases lay outside the gene matches. The CDR3 consists of 15 residues. CDR3 protein: CASSLASGGHNEQFF. DNA of the CDR3: TGTGCCAGCAGCTTGGCTAGCGGGGGGCACAATGAGCAGTTCTTC.

The chain links TRBV7-9 to TRBJ2-5; a possible D gene is TRBD1 (6 bases). Germline-derived CDR1 and CDR2 are SEHNR and FQNEAQ (reference sequence). This CDR3 is 15 amino acids long. V gave up 5 bases and J gave up 5 bases, with 18 bases separating them. CDR3 DNA: TGTGCCAGCAGCCAGGGGCCCCTGGGGTCGGAGACCCAGTACTTC. Protein product: CASSQGPLGSETQYF.

The V call is TRBV3-1 (or the pseudogene TRBV3-2), the J call TRBJ2-1; 8 bases line up with TRBD2. The CDR3 consists of 15 residues. Germline lookup yields CDR1 LGHDT and CDR2 YNNKEL (reference sequence). Losses at the gene ends were 0 bases for V and 6 bases for J; bases not matched to a gene: 4. The CDR3 coding sequence is TGTGCCAGCAGCCAAGATGGGCTAGCGGGCAATGAGCAGTTCTTC. Residues: CASSQDGLAGNEQFF.

The rearrangement links TRBV19 to TRBJ1-1; TRBD1 aligns across 7 bases. The CDR3 runs 14 residues. Germline lookup yields CDR1 LNHDA and CDR2 SQIVND (reference sequence). V lost 9 bases, J lost 7 bases, and 14 bases stayed unmatched. CDR3 amino acids: CASLTTVSGGEAFF. The CDR3 coding sequence is TGTGCCAGCCTAACGACAGTTTCAGGGGGTGAAGCTTTCTTT.

The rearrangement links TRBV2 to TRBJ2-5; TRBD2 aligns across 8 bases. V dropped 9 bases and J dropped 0; count of bases not matched to a gene: 9. This CDR3 is built from 15 residues. Germline V gives CDR1 SNHLY, CDR2 FYNNEI. The DNA of the CDR3 is TGTGCCAGGACTAGAAGCGGGGGCTACCAAGAGACCCAGTACTTC. The encoded protein is CARTRSGGYQETQYF.

This chain joins TRBV6-5 and TRBJ1-4, with D perhaps TRBD1 (5 bases). The V end was cut by 6 bases, the J end by 6 bases, with 14 bases between. CDR1 MNHEY and CDR2 SVGAGI come from the germline V gene. The CDR3 is 14 residues long. This chain's CDR3 is CASRTLGQYEKLFF. The CDR3 nucleotides read TGTGCCAGCAGGACCCTAGGACAATATGAAAAACTGTTTTTT.

The chain combines TRBV4-1 with TRBJ2-5, with TRBD2 matching 12 bases. CDR1 is MGHRA and CDR2 is YSYEKL in the germline V gene. The CDR3 totals 16 residues. Trimming took 6 bases from V and 1 from J; bases not matched to a gene: 6. The CDR3 DNA follows: TGCGCCAGCAGTCTACTAGCGGGGGGTCCCCAAGAGACCCAGTACTTC. It encodes CASSLLAGGPQETQYF.

The J gene is TRBJ2-5, the V gene TRBV15; the match to TRBD2 covers 7 bases. The CDR3 length is 14 residues. Germline V gene lookup returns CDR1 LNHNV and CDR2 YYDKDF (reference sequence). V dropped 5 bases and J dropped 2; count of bases not matched to a gene: 5. The CDR3 region has the DNA TGTGCCACCAGCGTGGGGGGAGGGCAAGAGACCCAGTACTTC. It specifies CATSVGGGQETQYF.

This chain joins TRBV7-6 and TRBJ2-1, with a possible D match to TRBD2 (5 bases). V lost 0 bases and J lost 6, with 9 bases in between. This CDR3 region has 14 residues. Per germline, CDR1 SGHVS and CDR2 FNYEAQ. Here the CDR3 DNA reads TGTGCCAGCAGCTTAGCGCCGGGAATCAATGAGCAGTTCTTC. Its translation is CASSLAPGINEQFF.

The chain uses TRBV29-1 and TRBJ2-5; 12 bases line up with TRBD1. V was pared by 4 bases and J by 4 bases, with 4 bases of the junction left unmatched. Germline CDR1 reads SQVTM; CDR2 reads ANQGSEA. The CDR3 covers 14 residues. In DNA form, the CDR3 reads TGCAGCGTTGCGGGGACAGGGGGCGGAGAGACCCAGTACTTC. This encodes CSVAGTGGGETQYF.

This chain uses TRBV7-8 with TRBJ2-1; D possibly corresponds to TRBD2 (5 bases). The germline CDR1 and CDR2 sequences are SGHVS and FQNEAQ. The CDR3 extends over 14 amino acids. Trimming took off 7 bases at V and 2 bases at J, with 12 bases between the two ends. This CDR3 is CASTPRGTYNEQFF. CDR3 coding DNA: TGTGCCAGCACCCCTCGGGGAACCTACAATGAGCAGTTCTTC.

The chain has TRBV5-6 and TRBJ2-1; no definite D call. CDR1 SGHDT and CDR2 YYEEEE come from the germline V gene. The V gene lost 2 bases and the J gene lost 15 bases, with 12 bases spanning the gap. The CDR3 spans 11 residues. CDR3 sequence reads: CASSFGQVGFF. DNA for the CDR3: TGTGCCAGCAGCTTCGGCCAGGTGGGGTTCTTC.

V gene TRBV19 combines with J gene TRBJ2-1; 8 bases fit TRBD2. Germline V gene data show CDR1 as LNHDA and CDR2 as SQIVND (reference sequence). The J segment lost 6 bases and the V segment lost 6 bases, leaving 10 bases of the junction unmatched. This CDR3 spans 15 amino acids. The CDR3 nucleotides are TGTGCCAGTAGCTATGCGGGGGGCGCTGGCAATGAGCAGTTCTTC. It encodes CASSYAGGAGNEQFF. Drawing the rest from reference TRBV19 and TRBJ2-1, the complete variable domain is DGGITQSPKYLFRKEGQNVTLSCEQNLNHDAMYWYRQDPGQGLRLIYYSQIVNDFQKGDIAEGYSVSREKKESFPLTVTSAQKNPTAFYLCASSYAGGAGNEQFFGPGTRLTVL.

This clone has only one observation. The chain uses TRBV12-3 or TRBV12-4 and TRBJ2-7, with 7 bases identical to TRBD2. The CDR3 runs 13 residues. J gave up 3 bases and V 5 bases, and 4 bases lay outside the gene matches. This CDR3 is CASSTAGVYEQYF. As DNA, the CDR3 is TGTGCCAGCAGTACTGCGGGGGTCTACGAGCAGTACTTC.

The genes are TRBV7-2 and TRBJ2-2; 10 bases line up with TRBD2. With V trimmed by 5 bases and J by 2 bases, 5 bases remained unmatched. The germline V gene has CDR1 SGHTA and CDR2 FQGNSA. The CDR3 extends over 16 amino acids. The CDR3 nucleotides read TGTGCCAGCAGCCAACTAGCGGGGTATAACACCGGGGAGCTGTTTTTT. This encodes CASSQLAGYNTGELFF. Full variable domain (remainder filled in from reference TRBV7-2 and TRBJ2-2): GAGVSQSPSNKVTEKGKDVELRCDPISGHTALYWYRQSLGQGLEFLIYFQGNSAPDKSGLPSDRFSAERTGGSVSTLTIQRTQQEDSAVYLCASSQLAGYNTGELFFGEGSRLTVL.

A note on this clone: A read error may account for a junction end that differs from germline. The rearrangement uses TRBV7-7 and TRBJ2-1, with TRBD2 matching over 8 bases. Germline V gene lookup returns CDR1 SSHAT and CDR2 FNYEAQ (reference sequence). This CDR3 has 16 residues. CDR3 protein: CASSLGPPGTSNEQFF. The CDR3 DNA reads as TGTGCTAGCAGCTTAGGGCCCCCCGGGACTAGCAATGAGCAGTTCTTC.

This clone appeared once. In DNA form, the CDR3 reads TGTGCCAGTAGAAGGGACACTCAAGAGACCCAGTACTTC. Residues: CASRRDTQETQYF. This rearrangement joins TRBV19 to TRBJ2-5; D might be TRBD1 (6 bases). The V end was cut by 6 bases, the J end by 2 bases, with 10 bases between. The CDR3 extends over 13 amino acids. Per the germline V gene, CDR1 is LNHDA and CDR2 is SQIVND (reference sequence).

The CDR3 DNA sequence: TGTGCCAGCAGCTTAGGTACAGCGGGCCGCTCCTACAATGAGCAGTTCTTC. This gives the protein CASSLGTAGRSYNEQFF. The chain employs TRBV7-2 and TRBJ2-1; TRBD2 is a possible D gene (6 bases). The CDR3 is 17 residues long. Between the trimmed V and J ends, which lost 1 base and 0 bases, there was a span of 13 bases. Per the germline V gene, CDR1 is SGHTA and CDR2 is FQGNSA.

The CDR3 coding sequence is TGTGCCAGCAGCCATAATTGGGACAGGACTAACTATGGCTACACCTTC. As protein: CASSHNWDRTNYGYTF. V gene TRBV7-9 combines with J gene TRBJ1-2; TRBD1 agrees at 8 bases. Germline values: CDR1 SEHNR, CDR2 FQNEAQ (reference sequence). The CDR3 totals 16 residues. With 5 bases clipped from V and 0 bases from J, the junction kept 8 bases outside the gene matches. Full variable domain (outside the CDR3, taken from reference TRBV7-9 and TRBJ1-2): DTGVSQNPRHKITKRGQNVTFRCDPISEHNRLYWYRQTLGQGPEFLTYFQNEAQLEKSRLLSDRFSAERPKGSFSTLEIQRTEQGDSAMYLCASSHNWDRTNYGYTFGSGTRLTVV.

The chain links TRBV3-1 (or the pseudogene TRBV3-2) to TRBJ1-5; 10 nucleotides agree with TRBD1. This CDR3 is built from 16 residues. CDR1 is LGHDT and CDR2 is YNNKEL in the germline V gene (reference sequence). The J segment lost 6 bases and the V segment lost 1 base, leaving 6 bases of the junction unmatched. The CDR3 spells CASSQGNRDRGQPQHF. DNA of the CDR3: TGTGCCAGCAGCCAAGGGAACCGGGACAGGGGTCAGCCCCAGCATTTT.

The chain carries TRBV28 and TRBJ2-5; 8 nucleotides agree with TRBD1. CDR3 length equals 13 residues. With 7 bases clipped from V and 5 bases from J, the junction kept 6 bases outside the gene matches. Germline assignment: CDR1 MDHEN and CDR2 SYDVKM. The CDR3 loop reads CASMMTGDETQYF. In nucleotides, the CDR3 is TGTGCCAGCATGATGACAGGGGACGAGACCCAGTACTTC.

V is TRBV19 and J is TRBJ1-3; no reliable D call. CDR1 and CDR2 from the germline V gene are LNHDA and SQIVND (reference sequence). The CDR3 length is 14 residues. V was clipped by 7 bases and J by 2 bases, with 12 bases between them. CDR3 region: CASTPPGAGNTIYF. In DNA, the CDR3 is TGTGCCAGTACCCCTCCGGGAGCTGGAAACACCATATATTTT.

The CDR3 sequence is CASSERGETQYF. The CDR3 DNA reads as TGTGCCAGCAGCGAGAGGGGGGAGACCCAGTACTTC. The rearrangement joins TRBV9 to TRBJ2-5, with a tentative D call TRBD1 (6 bases). V was pared by 3 bases and J by 5 bases, with 8 bases between. CDR1 is SGDLS and CDR2 is YYNGEE in the germline V gene. The CDR3 runs to 12 residues.

V and J are TRBV5-1 and TRBJ2-1; TRBD1 matches at 12 bases. CDR3 length: 15 amino acids. CDR1 and CDR2 (germline): SGHRS, YFSETQ. Losses at the gene ends were 7 bases for V and 3 bases for J; bases not matched to a gene: 5. CDR3: CASSGTGGRYNEQFF. The CDR3 DNA reads as TGCGCCAGCTCCGGGACAGGGGGCCGCTACAATGAGCAGTTCTTC.

The V gene is TRBV13, the J gene TRBJ2-5, with D perhaps matching TRBD1 (6 bases). Germline V gene sequence: CDR1 PRHDT, CDR2 FYEKMQ (reference sequence). This CDR3 is 17 amino acids long. The V gene lost 4 bases and the J gene lost 2 bases, with 20 bases spanning the gap. The CDR3 region has the DNA TGTGCCAGCAGCTCAAGAACCACCGGGACACCACAAGAGACCCAGTACTTC. This translates into CASSSRTTGTPQETQYF.

The chain combines TRBV6-5 with TRBJ2-2, with D unresolved. Germline V gene lookup returns CDR1 MNHEY and CDR2 SVGAGI. The CDR3 covers 14 residues. With 8 bases removed from V and 4 bases from J, the gap between germline ends came to 14 bases. The DNA of the CDR3 is TGTGCCAGCGAGCTAGGAGCAACCACCGGGGAGCTGTTTTTT. It translates to CASELGATTGELFF.